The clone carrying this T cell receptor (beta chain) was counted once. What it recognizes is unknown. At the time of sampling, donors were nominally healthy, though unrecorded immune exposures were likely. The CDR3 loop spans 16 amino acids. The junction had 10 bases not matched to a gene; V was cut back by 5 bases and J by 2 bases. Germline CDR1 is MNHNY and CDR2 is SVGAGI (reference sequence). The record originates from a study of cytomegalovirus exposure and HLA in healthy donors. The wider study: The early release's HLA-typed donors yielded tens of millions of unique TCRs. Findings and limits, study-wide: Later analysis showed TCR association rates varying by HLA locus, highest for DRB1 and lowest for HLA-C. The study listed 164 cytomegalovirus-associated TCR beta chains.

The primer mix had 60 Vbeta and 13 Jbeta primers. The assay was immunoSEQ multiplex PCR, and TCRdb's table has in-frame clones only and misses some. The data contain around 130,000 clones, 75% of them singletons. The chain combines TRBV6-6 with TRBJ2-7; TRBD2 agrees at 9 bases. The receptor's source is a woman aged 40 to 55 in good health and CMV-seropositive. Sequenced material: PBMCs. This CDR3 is CASSTPEREDPYEQYF. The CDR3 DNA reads TGTGCCAGCAGTACCCCGGAGCGGGAGGATCCCTACGAGCAGTACTTC.